The 29 T cell receptor beta chains reported below all come from one sample, sequenced in a study of metastatic and nonmetastatic thyroid tumors. TCRdb reassembled clones from the PCR reads with MiXCR. This sample yields tens of thousands of clones, of which 25% are seen a single time; 9.2% belongs to the top ten. All patients were untreated before thyroid surgery. The sequencing sample was made of blood. These receptors were obtained from a female donor with papillary thyroid cancer or a benign thyroid nodule (not recorded which). Some clones in this sample may be carry-over from other donors' samples.

This clone was detected only a few times. The chain employs TRBV6-4 and TRBJ1-6; D is unclear. From germline, CDR1 is MRHNA and CDR2 SNTAGT. The CDR3 has 15 amino acids. Trimming pared 10 bases from V and 0 bases from J, leaving 13 bases between. For the CDR3, the DNA is TGTGCCACCAGGCCTGAAAGCTCCTATAATTCACCCCTCCACTTT. Translated: CATRPESSYNSPLHF.

This clone was found many times. The V gene is TRBV6-1, the J gene TRBJ1-5, with unresolved D. The CDR3 spans 11 residues. V shed 5 bases and J shed 5 bases, with 4 bases lying between them. Germline CDR1 MNHNS, CDR2 SASEGT. In DNA, the CDR3 is TGTGCCAGCAGTCTCGATCAGCCCCAGCATTTT. Protein: CASSLDQPQHF.

This clone ranks as hyperexpanded. The chain has TRBV18 and TRBJ2-7, with 8 bases that match TRBD2. CDR3 length equals 14 residues. In germline, CDR1 is KGHSH, CDR2 LQKENI. The V and J ends lost 11 bases and 0 bases, in that order; junction bases with no gene match: 9. In DNA form, the CDR3 reads TGTGCCGCCGCGACTAGCGCGAGCTCCTACGAGCAGTACTTC. This gives the protein CAAATSASSYEQYF. The full variable domain, rest sourced from reference TRBV18 and TRBJ2-7, is NAGVMQNPRHLVRRRGQEARLRCSPMKGHSHVYWYRQLPEEGLKFMVYLQKENIIDESGMPKERFSAEFPKEGPSILRIQQVVRGDSAAYFCAAATSASSYEQYFGPGTRLTVT.

In this sample, this clone is medium-sized. The chain uses TRBV4-3 and TRBJ2-2; possibly TRBD1 or TRBD2 for D (7 bases each). V lost 8 bases to trimming and J lost 5 bases, with 15 bases between them. Germline V gene sequence: CDR1 LGHNA, CDR2 YSLEER. The CDR3 length is 14 residues. CDR3 protein: CASQRDRATGELFF. Written as DNA, the CDR3 is TGCGCCAGCCAGCGGGACAGAGCAACCGGGGAGCTGTTTTTT.

This clone came up many times. The chain uses TRBV5-6 and TRBJ1-3; TRBD1 is a possible D gene (5 bases). Germline lookup yields CDR1 SGHDT and CDR2 YYEEEE. V was shortened by 4 bases and J by 0 bases, with 14 bases between the two germline ends. The CDR3 runs 16 residues. The CDR3 loop is CASSPGGRYSGNTIYF. As DNA, the CDR3 is TGTGCCAGCAGCCCGGGGGGACGGTACTCTGGAAACACCATATATTTT.

This chain joins TRBV20-1 and TRBJ2-5, with 7 bases that match TRBD2. The V gene end was trimmed by 3 bases and the J gene end by 5 bases; junction bases not matched to a gene: 6. This CDR3 is 13 amino acids long. Per germline, CDR1 DFQATT and CDR2 SNEGSKA (reference sequence). CDR3 bases: TGCAGTGCTAGGGCGGGAGAGTGGGAGACCCAGTACTTC. It is translated as CSARAGEWETQYF.

The genes are TRBV30 and TRBJ2-7; D may be TRBD1 or TRBD2 (6 bases each). The CDR3 loop spans 14 amino acids. The V gene lost 6 bases and the J gene lost 6 bases, with 21 bases spanning the gap. In germline, CDR1 is GTSNPN, CDR2 SVGIG (reference sequence). CDR3 nucleotides: TGTGCCTGTAGTATAGGCGGGACACGCATCGAGCAGTACTTC. Translating it yields CACSIGGTRIEQYF.

The chain uses TRBV6-2 or TRBV6-3 and TRBJ2-1, with TRBD1 identical over 8 bases. Germline CDR1 and CDR2: MNHEY and SVGEGT. J lost 4 bases, V lost 2 bases, and 16 bases had no gene match. The CDR3 runs to 19 residues. CDR3 nucleotides: TGTGCCAGCAGTTACGGTTCGGACAGGGCCACCTTCTTATACAATGAGCAGTTCTTC. Translated: CASSYGSDRATFLYNEQFF.

This clone was found many times. The chain couples TRBV5-4 to TRBJ2-7; 10 nucleotides align to TRBD2. Germline-derived CDR1 and CDR2 are SGHNT and YYREEE (reference sequence). This CDR3 has 16 amino acids. V lost 0 bases and J lost 7; bases outside the gene matches: 10. CDR3 region: CASSLGSSGGFKEQYF. The CDR3 region has the DNA TGTGCCAGCAGCTTGGGCAGTAGCGGGGGGTTTAAAGAGCAGTACTTC.

The rearrangement uses TRBV7-8 and TRBJ2-7; 8 bases agree with TRBD1. There are 18 residues in the CDR3. J was trimmed by 3 bases and V by 5 bases; bases with no gene match: 18. In germline, CDR1 is SGHVS, CDR2 FQNEAQ. The CDR3 DNA reads as TGTGCCAGCAGCCAAGGGACAGGTGCGCTAGCGTGGGGCTACGAGCAGTACTTC. Encoded protein: CASSQGTGALAWGYEQYF.

The rearrangement links TRBV19 to TRBJ2-7, with TRBD2 matching 11 bases. This CDR3 spans 13 amino acids. J was trimmed by 6 bases and V by 4 bases; bases with no gene match: 2. CDR1 is LNHDA, CDR2 SQIVND, per germline (reference sequence). The CDR3 sequence: CASSTGTSGEQYF. The DNA of the CDR3 is TGTGCCAGTAGTACCGGGACTAGCGGCGAGCAGTACTTC.

This clone was counted ten times or more. The genes are TRBV20-1 and TRBJ1-3; 9 bases match TRBD1. CDR3 size: 14 residues. The germline V gene encodes CDR1 DFQATT and CDR2 SNEGSKA (reference sequence). V lost 3 bases, J lost 7 bases, and 7 bases stayed unmatched. The CDR3 spells CSARVGQGSNTIYF. The CDR3 bases are TGCAGTGCTAGGGTCGGACAGGGGAGCAACACCATATATTTT.

This clone was counted between two and nine times. The V gene is TRBV19, the J gene TRBJ2-3, with D perhaps TRBD2 (6 bases). CDR1 and CDR2 (germline): LNHDA, SQIVND (reference sequence). This CDR3 has 13 residues. V was clipped by 7 bases and J by 15 bases, with 23 bases between them. The CDR3 reads CASTMGLAGICYF. CDR3 nucleotides: TGTGCCAGTACCATGGGGCTGGCGGGAATATGCTATTTT.

This clone was observed many times. J is TRBJ2-1 and V is TRBV6-2 or TRBV6-3, with D possibly matching TRBD1 (6 bases). V was trimmed by 7 bases and J by 0 bases, leaving 10 bases between them. From germline, CDR1 is MNHEY and CDR2 SVGEGT. The CDR3 sequence is 14 residues long. Here the CDR3 reads CASTTGVSYNEQFF. The CDR3 region has the DNA TGTGCCAGCACGACAGGAGTCTCCTACAATGAGCAGTTCTTC.

This clone was seen a few times. The J gene is TRBJ1-1, the V gene TRBV6-1; perhaps TRBD1 as D (6 bases). The CDR3 sequence is 15 residues long. Looked up from germline, CDR1 is MNHNS and CDR2 is SASEGT. V lost 8 bases and J 4 bases, leaving 20 bases between the germline ends. The CDR3: CASVRSGGQGTEAFF. Written as DNA, the CDR3 is TGTGCCAGCGTCCGGTCGGGGGGCCAGGGCACTGAAGCTTTCTTT.

This clone showed up many times. This sequence joins TRBV7-2 and TRBJ2-1; TRBD1 aligns across 7 bases. The CDR3 contains 14 residues. J gave up 5 bases and V 5 bases, and 6 bases lay outside the gene matches. The germline V gene encodes CDR1 SGHTA and CDR2 FQGNSA. The CDR3 reads CASSTPGQHNEQFF. In nucleotides, the CDR3 is TGTGCCAGCAGCACACCGGGACAGCACAATGAGCAGTTCTTC.

This clone was counted at least ten times. V gene TRBV20-1 combines with J gene TRBJ1-1; D gene unclear. The V end lost 4 bases, the J end lost 0 bases, and 15 bases lay between the germline ends. This CDR3 is built from 15 residues. Per germline, CDR1 DFQATT and CDR2 SNEGSKA (reference sequence). This CDR3 is CSATDPLTVNTEAFF. The DNA of the CDR3 is TGCAGTGCTACCGACCCGCTGACGGTGAACACTGAAGCTTTCTTT.

This clone showed up many times. CDR3 region: CASSPRRIGDTQYF. CDR3 coding DNA: TGTGCCAGTAGTCCCCGGCGCATCGGGGATACGCAGTATTTT. The V and J genes are TRBV19 and TRBJ2-3, with D unresolved. This CDR3 contains 14 residues. Trimming cost V 5 bases and J 6 bases, with 15 bases left between them. Germline V CDR1 and CDR2: LNHDA, SQIVND (reference sequence). The complete variable domain, with remaining parts taken from reference TRBV19 and TRBJ2-3, reads DGGITQSPKYLFRKEGQNVTLSCEQNLNHDAMYWYRQDPGQGLRLIYYSQIVNDFQKGDIAEGYSVSREKKESFPLTVTSAQKNPTAFYLCASSPRRIGDTQYFGPGTRLTVL.

This clone was recorded at least ten times. V gene TRBV10-3 combines with J gene TRBJ2-5; 7 nucleotides align to TRBD2. The germline V gene encodes CDR1 ENHRY and CDR2 SYGVKD. CDR3 length equals 14 residues. V shed 4 bases, J shed 3 bases, and the junction held 5 bases outside the gene matches. The CDR3 protein is CAISGTSEEETQYF. The CDR3 bases are TGTGCCATCAGTGGAACTAGCGAGGAAGAGACCCAGTACTTC.

This clone has at least ten counts. V usage is TRBV12-3 or TRBV12-4 and J usage is TRBJ1-6; weak D call: TRBD1 (5 bases). CDR3 size: 12 residues. Trimming left V 4 bases short and J 14 bases short, with 12 bases between. Here the CDR3 reads CASSSSGISLHF. In nucleotides, the CDR3 is TGTGCCAGCAGTTCGTCAGGGATTTCCCTCCACTTT.

This clone was detected a few times. The genes are TRBV12-5 and TRBJ2-1; the match to TRBD1 covers 8 bases. The CDR3 totals 14 residues. V lost 6 bases, J lost 4 bases, and 5 bases stayed unmatched. Germline V CDR1 and CDR2: LGHNT, FRNRAP. The CDR3 reads CASGTGGAYNEQFF. The CDR3 coding sequence is TGTGCTAGTGGAACAGGGGGAGCGTACAATGAGCAGTTCTTC.

This chain joins TRBV7-9 and TRBJ1-2, with TRBD1 as a possible D gene (6 bases). This CDR3 is built from 14 residues. CDR1 and CDR2 from the germline V gene are SEHNR and FQNEAQ (reference sequence). V dropped 1 base and J dropped 4 bases, with 10 bases sitting between them. CDR3 in DNA: TGTGCCAGCAGCTTAGAGGGGGTAGTCTATGGCTACACCTTC. As protein: CASSLEGVVYGYTF.

This clone was seen at least ten times. As the CDR3 is not closed by the conserved phenylalanine or tryptophan, this likely results from a read error. It is unclear where the CDR3 begins or ends on the DNA, so no DNA is shown, and the CDR3 is as TCRdb lists it. The V and J genes are TRBV12-5 and TRBJ1-2; TRBD1 is taken as the D call from the table, unchecked against the DNA. Looked up from germline, CDR1 is LGHNT and CDR2 is FRNRAP. The CDR3 adds up to 8 amino acids, both ends counted. CDR3 in amino acids: CASEDGGV.

In this sample, this clone turned up many times. J is TRBJ2-7 and V is TRBV6-7, with a possible D match to TRBD1 (6 bases). TRBV6-7 is an ORF; its function is uncertain. The CDR3 sequence is 16 residues long. The V and J ends lost 9 bases and 7 bases respectively, with 28 bases between them. The CDR3 loop is CARGVTWGLQRWEQYF. The CDR3 DNA reads as TGTGCCAGGGGGGTTACGTGGGGGCTCCAAAGGTGGGAGCAGTACTTC.

In this sample, this clone turned up many times. The chain employs TRBV19 and TRBJ1-2; the match to TRBD1 covers 9 bases. CDR3 size: 14 residues. Looked up from germline, CDR1 is LNHDA and CDR2 is SQIVND (reference sequence). The V gene end was trimmed by 9 bases and the J gene end by 2 bases; junction bases not matched to a gene: 7. The DNA for the CDR3 is TGTGCCAGCAATACCGGGACAGGGAACTATGGCTACACCTTC. Its translation: CASNTGTGNYGYTF.

This clone was seen repeatedly, ten times or more. The rearrangement uses TRBV30 and TRBJ2-7; D ambiguous. CDR1 GTSNPN and CDR2 SVGIG come from the germline V gene (reference sequence). Trimming removed 2 bases from V and 2 bases from J, with 7 bases in between. This CDR3 is built from 12 residues. CDR3 residues: CAWSKTPYEQYF. CDR3 coding DNA: TGTGCCTGGAGTAAGACCCCCTACGAGCAGTACTTC.

This clone was found many times. The V call is TRBV20-1, the J call TRBJ1-3; D gene unclear. The CDR3 sequence is 16 residues long. The V gene's germline CDR1 is DFQATT and CDR2 SNEGSKA (reference sequence). The V gene lost 1 base and the J gene lost 0 bases, with 13 bases spanning the gap. In nucleotides, the CDR3 is TGCAGTGCTAGAGGCCAAGAGGGATACTCTGGAAACACCATATATTTT. Protein product: CSARGQEGYSGNTIYF.

This clone was recorded once. Compared with germline, one end of the junction differs, possibly owing to a read error. The chain has TRBV11-2 and TRBJ2-1; D remains unclear. This CDR3 comprises 16 residues. Germline V gene lookup returns CDR1 SGHAT and CDR2 FQNNGV. CDR3 bases: TGTGCCAGCAGCTTAGTAGTGACCACAATTTACAATGAGCAGTCCTTC. Its translation is CASSLVVTTIYNEQSF.

The table lists this clone with a count of one. The chain combines TRBV9 with TRBJ2-3; 8 bases fit TRBD2. The CDR3 is made up of 15 amino acids. J was trimmed by 0 bases and V by 0 bases; bases with no gene match: 0. Germline CDR1 reads SGDLS; CDR2 reads YYNGEE. CDR3 sequence reads: CASSVGLASTDTQYF. CDR3 nucleotide sequence: TGTGCCAGCAGCGTAGGACTAGCGAGCACAGATACGCAGTATTTT. The whole variable domain, filled in from reference TRBV9 and TRBJ2-3, reads DSGVTQTPKHLITATGQRVTLRCSPRSGDLSVYWYQQSLDQGLQFLIQYYNGEERAKGNILERFSAQQFPDLHSELNLSSLELGDSALYFCASSVGLASTDTQYFGPGTRLTVL.